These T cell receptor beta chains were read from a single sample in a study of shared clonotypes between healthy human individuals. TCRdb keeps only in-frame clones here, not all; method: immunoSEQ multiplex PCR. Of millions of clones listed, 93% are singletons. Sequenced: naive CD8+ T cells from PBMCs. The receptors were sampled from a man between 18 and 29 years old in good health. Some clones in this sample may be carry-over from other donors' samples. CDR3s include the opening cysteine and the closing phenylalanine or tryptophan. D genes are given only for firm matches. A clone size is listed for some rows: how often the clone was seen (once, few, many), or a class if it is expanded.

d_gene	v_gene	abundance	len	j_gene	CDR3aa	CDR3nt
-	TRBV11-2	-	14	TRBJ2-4	CASSLDPTQNIQYF	TGTGCCAGCAGCTTAGACCCCACTCAAAACATTCAGTACTTC
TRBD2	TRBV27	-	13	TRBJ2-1	CATRSGSHNEQFF	TGTGCCACCCGTAGCGGGAGCCACAATGAGCAGTTCTTC
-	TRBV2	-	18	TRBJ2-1	CASSDGGGYPSSYNEQFF	TGTGCCAGCAGTGACGGGGGAGGCTACCCGAGCTCCTACAATGAGCAGTTCTTC
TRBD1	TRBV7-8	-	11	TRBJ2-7	CASSEGAEQYF	TGTGCCAGCAGCGAGGGGGCCGAGCAGTACTTC
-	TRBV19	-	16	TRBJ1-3	CASSIESWKAGNTIYF	TGTGCCAGTAGTATAGAGAGTTGGAAGGCTGGAAACACCATATATTTT
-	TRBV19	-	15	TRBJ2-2	CASSIPRSSTGELFF	TGTGCCAGTAGTATACCCAGGTCCTCCACAGGGGAGCTGTTTTTT
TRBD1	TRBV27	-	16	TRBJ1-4	CASSSLLRQGDEKLFF	TGTGCCAGCAGTTCCCTGCTACGACAGGGGGATGAAAAACTGTTTTTT
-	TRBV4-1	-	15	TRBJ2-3	CASSQDSRYTDTQYF	TGCGCCAGCAGCCAAGATTCTAGGTACACAGATACGCAGTATTTT
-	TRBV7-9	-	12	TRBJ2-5	CASSSQSGTQYF	TGTGCCAGCAGCTCCCAATCGGGGACCCAGTACTTC
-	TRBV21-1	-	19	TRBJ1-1	CASSKVPRSEKGLYTEAFF	TGTGCCAGCAGCAAAGTTCCCAGGTCTGAGAAGGGTCTGTACACTGAAGCTTTCTTT
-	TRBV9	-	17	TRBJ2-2	CASSVAFQGQYSGELFF	TGTGCCAGCAGCGTAGCTTTCCAGGGCCAATACTCCGGGGAGCTGTTTTTT
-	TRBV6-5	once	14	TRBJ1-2	CASSLQQASYGYTF	TGTGCCAGCAGTTTACAACAGGCAAGCTATGGCTACACCTTC
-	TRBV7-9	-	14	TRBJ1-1	CASRGGRGDTEAFF	TGTGCCTCCCGGGGAGGGAGGGGGGACACTGAAGCTTTCTTT
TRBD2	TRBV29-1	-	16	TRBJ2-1	CSVESLAGQTYNEQFF	TGCAGCGTTGAGAGTCTAGCGGGGCAAACCTACAATGAGCAGTTCTTC
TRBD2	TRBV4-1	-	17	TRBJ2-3	CASSQERVLAGRDTQYF	TGCGCCAGCAGCCAAGAAAGAGTACTAGCGGGAAGAGATACGCAGTATTTT
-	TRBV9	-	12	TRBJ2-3	CASSPAADTQYF	TGTGCCAGCAGCCCCGCAGCAGATACGCAGTATTTT
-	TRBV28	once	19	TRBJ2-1	CASSNLLLADLSSYNEQFF	TGTGCCAGCAGCAACCTATTACTAGCAGACCTTAGCTCCTACAATGAGCAGTTCTTC
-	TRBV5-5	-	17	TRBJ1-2	CASSPEVGMRRNYGYTF	TGTGCCAGCAGCCCGGAGGTGGGTATGAGGAGAAACTATGGCTACACCTTC
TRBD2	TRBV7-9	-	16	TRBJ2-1	CASSPGLAGVRGEQFF	TGTGCCAGCAGCCCGGGACTAGCGGGAGTTAGAGGTGAGCAGTTCTTC
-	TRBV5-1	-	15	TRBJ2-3	CASSRRTELLDTQYF	TGCGCCAGCAGTCGACGGACAGAGCTATTAGATACGCAGTATTTT
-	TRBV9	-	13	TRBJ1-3	CASGPASGNTIYF	TGTGCCAGCGGGCCAGCCTCTGGAAACACCATATATTTT
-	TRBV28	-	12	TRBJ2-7	CATRADSYEQYF	TGTGCCACGCGAGCGGACTCCTACGAGCAGTACTTC
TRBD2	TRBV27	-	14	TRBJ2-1	CASSLRLAGDEQFF	TGTGCCAGCAGTTTAAGACTAGCGGGAGATGAGCAGTTCTTC
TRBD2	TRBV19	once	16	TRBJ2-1	CASSPLSGREYNEQFF	TGTGCCAGTTCACCTCTGAGCGGGAGGGAGTACAATGAGCAGTTCTTC
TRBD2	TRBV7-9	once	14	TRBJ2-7	CASSGLGTNYEQYF	TGTGCCAGCAGCGGACTCGGGACTAACTACGAGCAGTACTTC
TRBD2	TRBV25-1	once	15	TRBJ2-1	CASSQTGLANNEQFF	TGTGCCAGCAGTCAGACGGGACTAGCGAATAATGAGCAGTTCTTC
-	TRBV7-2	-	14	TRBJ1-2	CASSPSLGAAGYTF	TGTGCCAGCAGCCCCTCCTTGGGGGCCGCCGGCTACACCTTC
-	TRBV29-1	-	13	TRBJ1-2	CSARDPDNYGYTF	TGCAGCGCTAGAGACCCGGACAACTATGGCTACACCTTC
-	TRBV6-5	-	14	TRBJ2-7	CASSYSPGSDEQYF	TGTGCCAGCAGTTACTCGCCAGGGTCCGACGAGCAGTACTTC
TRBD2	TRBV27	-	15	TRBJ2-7	CASSPVSGPAYEQYF	TGTGCCAGCAGTCCGGTTAGCGGGCCGGCCTACGAGCAGTACTTC
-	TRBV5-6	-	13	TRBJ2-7	CASRPTGTYEQYF	TGTGCCAGCAGGCCAACAGGGACCTACGAGCAGTACTTC
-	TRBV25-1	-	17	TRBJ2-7	CASSEGGGTPSSYEQYF	TGTGCCAGCAGTGAGGGCGGAGGGACGCCGAGCTCCTACGAGCAGTACTTC
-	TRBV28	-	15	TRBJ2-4	CASSFGDEAKNIQYF	TGTGCCAGCAGTTTCGGAGACGAGGCCAAAAACATTCAGTACTTC
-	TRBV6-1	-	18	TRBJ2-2	CASSDTGTEAPNTGELFF	TGTGCCAGCAGTGACACCGGGACGGAGGCCCCGAACACCGGGGAGCTGTTTTTT
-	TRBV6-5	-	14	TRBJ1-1	CASSPNERNTEAFF	TGTGCCAGCAGCCCGAATGAAAGGAACACTGAAGCTTTCTTT
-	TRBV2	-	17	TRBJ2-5	CASRLSGRTDRSETQYF	TGTGCCAGCAGGTTATCGGGAAGGACAGACCGTTCGGAGACCCAGTACTTC
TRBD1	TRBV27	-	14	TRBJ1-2	CASSWTGAAVGYTF	TGTGCCAGCAGTTGGACAGGGGCCGCCGTTGGCTACACCTTC
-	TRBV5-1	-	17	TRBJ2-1	CASSFTGVPNPINEQFF	TGCGCCAGCAGCTTTACGGGGGTCCCCAACCCCATCAATGAGCAGTTCTTC
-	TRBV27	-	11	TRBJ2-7	CASSLGVEQYF	TGTGCCAGCTCCCTGGGGGTCGAGCAGTACTTC
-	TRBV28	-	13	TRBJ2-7	CASNPQMGYEQYF	TGTGCCAGCAACCCCCAGATGGGCTACGAGCAGTACTTC
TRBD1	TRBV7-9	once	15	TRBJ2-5	CASSTDRGLEETQYF	TGTGCCAGCAGCACAGACAGGGGGCTTGAGGAGACCCAGTACTTC
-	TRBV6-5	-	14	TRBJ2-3	CASSIQGPPDTQYF	TGTGCCAGCAGTATTCAGGGTCCTCCAGATACGCAGTATTTT
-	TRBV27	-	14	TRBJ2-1	CASSTRTVGNEQFF	TGTGCCAGCAGTACCCGGACAGTGGGAAATGAGCAGTTCTTC
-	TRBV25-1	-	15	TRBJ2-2	CASRGVATNTGELFF	TGTGCCAGCAGGGGAGTCGCAACTAACACCGGGGAGCTGTTTTTT
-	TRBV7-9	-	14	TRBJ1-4	CASSLGSGNEKLFF	TGTGCCAGCAGCTTAGGGTCCGGTAATGAAAAACTGTTTTTT
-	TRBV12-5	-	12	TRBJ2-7	CASGLSSYEQYF	TGTGCTAGTGGTTTATCGAGCTACGAGCAGTACTTC
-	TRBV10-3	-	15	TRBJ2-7	CATLAPAAGSYEQYF	TGTGCCACCCTCGCCCCGGCTGCTGGATCCTACGAGCAGTACTTC
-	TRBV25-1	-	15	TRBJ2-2	CASSEKVGDTGELFF	TGTGCCAGCAGTGAGAAAGTGGGAGACACCGGGGAGCTGTTTTTT
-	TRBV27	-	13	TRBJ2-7	CASSTRNSYEQYF	TGTGCCAGCAGTACCAGGAACTCCTACGAGCAGTACTTC
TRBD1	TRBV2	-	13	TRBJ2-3	CANRDRGTDTQYF	TGTGCCAACCGGGACAGGGGCACAGATACGCAGTATTTT
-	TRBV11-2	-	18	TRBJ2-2	CASSLTKLRPANTGELFF	TGTGCCAGCAGCTTGACAAAGTTAAGACCAGCGAACACCGGGGAGCTGTTTTTT
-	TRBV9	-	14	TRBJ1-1	CASSVVVGGTEAFF	TGTGCCAGCAGCGTAGTGGTAGGGGGCACTGAAGCTTTCTTT
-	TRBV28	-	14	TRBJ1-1	CASSFSVTNTEAFF	TGTGCCAGCAGTTTTTCGGTGACCAACACTGAAGCTTTCTTT
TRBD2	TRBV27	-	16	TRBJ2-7	CASSFSWGRVLYEQYF	TGTGCCAGCAGTTTCTCATGGGGGAGGGTGCTCTACGAGCAGTACTTC
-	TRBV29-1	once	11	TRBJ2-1	CSVLSYNEQFF	TGCAGCGTTCTCTCGTACAATGAGCAGTTCTTC